Listed below are T cell receptor beta chains from one sample, sequenced in a study of blood T cell repertoires in COVID-19. Generated by immunoSEQ multiplex PCR, the TCRdb table keeps only in-frame clones and is missing some. There are approximately 250,000 clones in the sample; around 84% occur only once, and 4.2% lies in the top ten. Sequencing was carried out using peripheral blood. These receptors were taken from a man in his fifties or sixties with acute or convalescent COVID-19. Both conserved end residues are part of each CDR3. Fields, in order: clone size, D gene, V gene, J gene, CDR3 DNA, CDR3 protein. The D gene is left open where the match is weak. Not every row has a clone size; where given, it reads once, few, many or a size class.

-	-	TRBV4-1	TRBJ1-1	TGCGCCAGCAGCCGGGCAGGGCTGGGGAACACTGAAGCTTTCTTT	CASSRAGLGNTEAFF
-	-	TRBV21-1	TRBJ2-3	TGTGCCAGCAGCAAAGCTAGGGACAGGTGGACAGATACGCAGTATTTT	CASSKARDRWTDTQYF
-	TRBD1	TRBV5-1	TRBJ1-1	TGCGCCAGCAGCCCCGGGACAGGGACGAACACTGAAGCTTTCTTT	CASSPGTGTNTEAFF
-	TRBD1	TRBV25-1	TRBJ1-2	TGTGCCAGCAGTGAATTGGACAGGGGGGATGGCTACACCTTC	CASSELDRGDGYTF
-	-	TRBV29-1	TRBJ2-1	TGCAGCGTTGAAGATTGGAGTCTAAACAATGAGCAGTTCTTC	CSVEDWSLNNEQFF
-	-	TRBV7-3	TRBJ1-6	TGTGCCAGCAGCTTAAAACGGAATTCACCCCTCCACTTT	CASSLKRNSPLHF
-	TRBD1	TRBV5-1	TRBJ1-2	TGCGCCAGCAGTTCGGGACAGGGCCGTGGCTACACCTTC	CASSSGQGRGYTF
few	-	TRBV28	TRBJ1-1	TGTGCCAGCAGGGAGGGAACCAGGGCCTTTAACACTGAAGCTTTCTTT	CASREGTRAFNTEAFF
-	-	TRBV18	TRBJ1-2	TGTGCCAGCTCAGGTGGAGGGATGAACTATGGCTACACCTTC	CASSGGGMNYGYTF
-	-	TRBV6-5	TRBJ2-2	TGTGCCAGCAGCCCCACTAATCACCCCGGGGAGCTGTTTTTT	CASSPTNHPGELFF
many	TRBD2	TRBV3-1/TRBV3-2	TRBJ2-7	TGTGCCAGCAGCCAAGGGACTAGATTCTACGAGCAGTACTTC	CASSQGTRFYEQYF
-	-	TRBV5-8	TRBJ2-2	TGTGCCAGCAGCTTCCCTACAGCGGTTACCGGGGAGCTGTTTTTT	CASSFPTAVTGELFF
-	TRBD2	TRBV4-1	TRBJ2-7	TGCGCCAGCAGCCAAGGGTCTAGCGGGGGGGCGTACGAGCAGTACTTC	CASSQGSSGGAYEQYF
-	TRBD2	TRBV4-3	TRBJ2-2	TGCGCCAGCAGCTTAGACCGACTAGCGGGAACGGTAGGCGGGGAGCTGTTTTTT	CASSLDRLAGTVGGELFF
-	-	TRBV5-1	TRBJ2-2	TGCGCCAGCAGCTTCAGATCGAATACGAACACCGGGGAGCTGTTTTTT	CASSFRSNTNTGELFF
-	-	TRBV28	TRBJ1-1	TGTGCCAGCAGTTACCTACAGGAGATGAACACTGAAGCTTTCTTT	CASSYLQEMNTEAFF
-	TRBD1	TRBV7-9	TRBJ2-5	TGTGCCAGCAGCAGCCGGGACAGGGTGATGTCCCAGTACTTC	CASSSRDRVMSQYF
-	-	TRBV27	TRBJ2-5	TGTGCCAGCAGTTTACCTGAGGGCCGAGGTGGGCTAGAGACCCAGTACTTC	CASSLPEGRGGLETQYF
once	-	TRBV4-2	TRBJ2-7	TGTGCCAGCAGCCAAGATTACGTGGCCTCCTACGAGCAGTACTTC	CASSQDYVASYEQYF
-	-	TRBV6-6	TRBJ2-5	TGTGCCAGCAGTCACACAGGACCCCAAGAGACCCAGTACTTC	CASSHTGPQETQYF
-	-	TRBV24-1	TRBJ1-1	TGTGCCACCAGTGATACCGGGGGGAAGAACACTGAAGCTTTCTTT	CATSDTGGKNTEAFF
few	TRBD2	TRBV7-9	TRBJ2-7	TGTGCCAGCAGCCTAAGTGGCGGGAGTTTGTACTTC	CASSLSGGSLYF